The rows below give T cell receptor beta chains drawn from one sample of a study of shared clonotypes between healthy human individuals. Generated by immunoSEQ multiplex PCR, the TCRdb table keeps only in-frame clones and is missing some. The sample includes under 1,100,000 clones, around 74% of them seen just once. Sequenced input: memory CD4+ T cells sorted from blood. The receptors originated from a man between 18 and 29 years old in good health. The CDR3 runs from the conserved cysteine through the conserved F or W. A D gene is named only where the DNA matches it firmly. Not all rows give a size; the values are once, few, many and, for expanded clones, a class.

j_gene | abundance | d_gene | v_gene | CDR3nt | CDR3aa
TRBJ2-1 | . | . | TRBV2 | TGTGCCAGCAGGGGGGACCTCGGAGAGCAGTTCTTC | CASRGDLGEQFF
TRBJ1-4 | . | TRBD1 | TRBV30 | TGTGCCTGGACGGGACAGCTTAATGAAAAACTGTTTTTT | CAWTGQLNEKLFF
TRBJ2-7 | . | . | TRBV7-9 | TGTGCCAGCAGCTTAAAGATTGGGGGGCTGGGAGAGCAGTACTTC | CASSLKIGGLGEQYF
TRBJ1-3 | . | . | TRBV6-1 | TGTGCCAGCAGTGAATCCTGGGGTGGAAACACCATATATTTT | CASSESWGGNTIYF
TRBJ2-7 | . | TRBD1 | TRBV5-1 | TGCGCCAGCAGCTTGGTCTCGGGACAGGGGTCCGAGCAGTACTTC | CASSLVSGQGSEQYF
TRBJ2-3 | . | . | TRBV9 | TGTGCCAGCAGCGTAGGTGTTATGGATACGCAGTATTTT | CASSVGVMDTQYF
TRBJ1-4 | . | TRBD1 | TRBV12-5 | TGTGCTAGTGGTTTGGTACCCCTGGGACAGGGCCTGCGGGTGGAGGAAAAACTGTTTTTT | CASGLVPLGQGLRVEEKLFF
TRBJ1-2 | . | . | TRBV5-1 | TGCGCCAGCAGCTTGGGGTCAGCAAGCAGATCCTATGGCTACACCTTC | CASSLGSASRSYGYTF
TRBJ1-1 | . | . | TRBV27 | TGTGCCAGCGGAGGGGGGGTGGGCACTGAAGCTTTCTTT | CASGGGVGTEAFF
TRBJ2-3 | . | TRBD1 | TRBV11-2 | TGTGCCAGCAGCCGAACAGGGGGCACAGATACGCAGTATTTT | CASSRTGGTDTQYF
TRBJ2-7 | . | TRBD1 | TRBV6-5 | TGTGCCAGCAGATCCTGGAGGACAGGACCCTACGAGCAGTACTTC | CASRSWRTGPYEQYF
TRBJ2-3 | . | . | TRBV7-2 | TGTGCCAGCAGCTTAGCCTCAGATACGCAGTATTTT | CASSLASDTQYF
TRBJ2-7 | . | TRBD1 | TRBV18 | TGTGCCAGCTCAGCCGAGGGGGCGCTGACTTTCGAGCAGTACTTC | CASSAEGALTFEQYF
TRBJ1-2 | . | . | TRBV5-6 | TGTGCCAGCAGCTTAGGACCGCTGCCGGTTGGTGGCTACACCTTC | CASSLGPLPVGGYTF
TRBJ1-4 | . | . | TRBV27 | TGTGCCAGCAGTTTGGGACCCAGAAATGAAAAACTGTTTTTT | CASSLGPRNEKLFF
TRBJ2-7 | . | TRBD2 | TRBV28 | TGTGCCAGCAGTTTACCCCCGGGACTAGCGACCTACGAGCAGTACTTC | CASSLPPGLATYEQYF
TRBJ2-1 | . | . | TRBV5-4 | TGTGCCAGCAGCAAAAACAGGGACACATACAATGAGCAGTTCTTC | CASSKNRDTYNEQFF
TRBJ2-5 | . | . | TRBV9 | TGTGCCAGCAGCGGTGGGGGATTTAGCTGGGAGACCCAGTACTTC | CASSGGGFSWETQYF
TRBJ2-7 | . | TRBD2 | TRBV7-2 | TGTGCCAGCACCCTAGCGGGAGGGCCATACGAGCAGTACTTC | CASTLAGGPYEQYF
TRBJ2-3 | . | . | TRBV5-4 | TGTGCCAGCAGCCCGAAAAATAAGGAGTGGGGTTTTGGGGATACGCAGTATTTT | CASSPKNKEWGFGDTQYF
TRBJ1-1 | . | . | TRBV19 | TGTGCCAGTAGTAACCGGGCGGGGTCATGGAACACTGAAGCTTTCTTT | CASSNRAGSWNTEAFF
TRBJ2-5 | . | . | TRBV2 | TGTGCCAGGAGGGAACTAGCCCCAGAAGAGACCCAGTACTTC | CARRELAPEETQYF
TRBJ1-6 | . | . | TRBV10-2 | TGCGCCAGCAGTGCGGGTCCCCCTTCACCCCTCCACTTT | CASSAGPPSPLHF
TRBJ1-2 | few | TRBD1 | TRBV5-6 | TGTGCCAGCAGCTTGCCCCTGACAGGGGCGGGTGGCTACACCTTC | CASSLPLTGAGGYTF
TRBJ1-1 | . | . | TRBV6-5 | TGTGCCAGCAGTTACGCGGGGATGGTCACTGAAGCTTTCTTT | CASSYAGMVTEAFF
TRBJ1-2 | . | . | TRBV10-2 | TGCGCCAGCAGTGAGGGGGGGGCAGGGTATGGCTACACCTTC | CASSEGGAGYGYTF
TRBJ1-3 | few | . | TRBV18 | TGTGCCAGCTCACCAAATCAACTCTCTGGAAACACCATATATTTT | CASSPNQLSGNTIYF
TRBJ2-7 | . | . | TRBV18 | TGTGCCAGCTCACTGGGGACCGGCAGCTACGAGCAGTACTTC | CASSLGTGSYEQYF
TRBJ1-4 | . | TRBD1 | TRBV6-6 | TGTGCCAGCACCCACGTCCGGGACCCCCTCAGGGGGCTGTTTTTT | CASTHVRDPLRGLFF
TRBJ2-7 | . | . | TRBV5-1 | TGCGCCAGCAGCCCGGCTCCCGGAGGGCACGAGCAGTACTTC | CASSPAPGGHEQYF
TRBJ1-1 | . | . | TRBV18 | TGTGCCAGCTCACCAGGGCAGTTACAGAACACTGAAGCTTTCTTT | CASSPGQLQNTEAFF
TRBJ1-3 | few | . | TRBV5-1 | TGCGCCAGCAGCCTCGAAGGAGGCTCTGGAAACACCATATATTTT | CASSLEGGSGNTIYF
TRBJ1-2 | few | . | TRBV2 | TGTGCCAGCAGTGAGAACAGCGGGGGCTACACCTTC | CASSENSGGYTF
TRBJ2-5 | . | TRBD2 | TRBV28 | TGTGCCAGCAGTGGGATGGGAGCGGGGGGGCGATCGGAGACCCAGTACTTC | CASSGMGAGGRSETQYF
TRBJ2-7 | . | TRBD1 | TRBV10-3 | TGTGCCATCAGTGCGGGACAGGGGCCCAGGGGCGAGCAGTACTTC | CAISAGQGPRGEQYF
TRBJ2-3 | . | TRBD2 | TRBV30 | TGTGCCTGGAGTGTAGGGCTAGCGGGGGGGCAGTGGTATTTT | CAWSVGLAGGQWYF
TRBJ2-1 | once | TRBD2 | TRBV30 | TGTGCCTGGAGATTCAGCGGGGGGAATGAGCAGTTCTTC | CAWRFSGGNEQFF
TRBJ1-1 | . | TRBD1 | TRBV6-1 | TGTGCCAGCATTAGGACAGGACAGATCACTGAAGCTTTCTTT | CASIRTGQITEAFF
TRBJ1-1 | . | TRBD1 | TRBV30 | TGTGCCTGGAGTCCCCTCCAGGGGGGCACTGAAGCTTTCTTT | CAWSPLQGGTEAFF
TRBJ2-1 | . | . | TRBV10-1 | TGCGCCAGCACCGAGGGTAGCTCCTACAATGAGCAGTTCTTC | CASTEGSSYNEQFF
TRBJ2-6 | . | . | TRBV30 | TGTGCCTGGAGTGTACGCTCTGGGGCCAACGTCCTGACTTTC | CAWSVRSGANVLTF
TRBJ1-2 | . | TRBD1 | TRBV25-1 | TGTGCCAGCAGTCCAGGGGGACAGGGAGGGGGAGGTGGCTACACCTTC | CASSPGGQGGGGGYTF
TRBJ2-7 | . | . | TRBV21-1 | TGTGCCAGCAGCAAAGCACGATACGTCTTCTACGAGCAGTACTTC | CASSKARYVFYEQYF
TRBJ2-3 | . | . | TRBV2 | TGTGCCAGCATCATTCGGCGGGGAGGAACGACAGATACGCAGTATTTT | CASIIRRGGTTDTQYF
TRBJ1-1 | . | . | TRBV2 | TGTGCCAGCAGTGTTTTTCCGGGAGTGGCCACTGAAGCTTTCTTT | CASSVFPGVATEAFF
TRBJ2-3 | . | . | TRBV9 | TGTGCCAGCAGCGTATACGGGGGGCTCACAGATACGCAGTATTTT | CASSVYGGLTDTQYF
TRBJ2-7 | . | TRBD2 | TRBV7-6 | TGTGCCAGCAGCCATTCTAGCGGGGGCCAATACGAGCAGTACTTC | CASSHSSGGQYEQYF
TRBJ2-1 | . | TRBD2 | TRBV4-2 | TGTGCCAGCAGCCCGTCAACCACCGGGACTAGCGGATACAATGAGCAGTTCTTC | CASSPSTTGTSGYNEQFF
TRBJ1-2 | . | TRBD1 | TRBV5-5 | TGTGCCAGCAGCCTACAGGGGGCTGTCTATGGCTACACCTTC | CASSLQGAVYGYTF
TRBJ2-3 | . | TRBD2 | TRBV5-1 | TGCGCCAGCAGCCTGGGGACTAGCGGGGGCCATAGCACAGATACGCAGTATTTT | CASSLGTSGGHSTDTQYF
TRBJ2-5 | . | . | TRBV5-6 | TGTGCCAGCAGCTTGGGGCAGCTCCAAGAGACCCAGTACTTC | CASSLGQLQETQYF
TRBJ2-3 | . | TRBD1 | TRBV11-3 | TGTGCCAGCAGCTTAGGGGACAGGGACCCAGATACGCAGTATTTT | CASSLGDRDPDTQYF
TRBJ2-4 | . | TRBD2 | TRBV7-9 | TGTGCCAGCAGCTCCCCCGACCGAGCGGGAATAGCCAAAAACATTCAGTACTTC | CASSSPDRAGIAKNIQYF
TRBJ1-6 | . | TRBD1 | TRBV11-2 | TGTGCCAGCAGCCAGGACAGGGGGTTTTCACCCCTCCACTTT | CASSQDRGFSPLHF
TRBJ1-5 | few | . | TRBV6-4 | TGTGCCAGCAGTGACGAGGCAGGCAGACAGCCCCAGCATTTT | CASSDEAGRQPQHF
TRBJ1-5 | . | TRBD1 | TRBV5-6 | TGTGCCAGCAGCCGGGGACAGGGGAATCAGCCCCAGCATTTT | CASSRGQGNQPQHF
TRBJ2-7 | once | . | TRBV9 | TGTGCCAGCAGCCCGGTGGGAGGGGGCAAGTACGAGCAGTACTTC | CASSPVGGGKYEQYF
TRBJ1-6 | . | TRBD1 | TRBV10-3 | TGTGCCATCAGGGACAGGGATTCACCCCTCCACTTT | CAIRDRDSPLHF